This entry features one T cell receptor (beta chain) sequence. Its antigen is unidentified. The CDR3 is made up of 15 amino acids. Germline V lookup: CDR1 SGHTA, CDR2 FQGNSA. TCRdb reprocessed the 5' RACE reads, keeping one entry per CDR3 protein, no DNA. Its table records more than 250,000 distinct CDR3 sequences. These data belong to a study of T cells expressing NK-cell markers. Study results and limitations: The study found these clonotypes also leading the CD3+CD56-NKG2C+ fraction in a few donors.

Specimen: blood T cells: a sorted CD56 or NKG2C T cell subset, CD4+ or CD8+ T cells, or bulk PBMC T cells (not recorded which). This sequence was found in a man between 18 and 35 years old in good health. The V call is TRBV7-2, the J call TRBJ2-2; TCRdb lists TRBD1, though no DNA is available to test this call. The CDR3 sequence: CASSFRDRNTGELFF. The entire variable domain, with the rest obtained from reference TRBV7-2 and TRBJ2-2, is as follows: GAGVSQSPSNKVTEKGKDVELRCDPISGHTALYWYRQSLGQGLEFLIYFQGNSAPDKSGLPSDRFSAERTGGSVSTLTIQRTQQEDSAVYLCASSFRDRNTGELFFGEGSRLTVL.